The sequence of this TCR beta chain was determined in a study of T cell responses to AZD1222 COVID-19 vaccine. Sequencing used immunoSEQ multiplex PCR; TCRdb keeps in-frame clones, though not all of them. The sample has over 100,000 clones; about 90% are singletons. Germline CDR1 and CDR2: DFQATT and SNEGSKA (reference sequence). The CDR3 contains 11 residues. Sequences were derived from peripheral blood, sampled 28 days after the second AZD1222 dose. This receptor was obtained from an adult who received the AZD1222 COVID-19 vaccine. The chain is built from TRBV20-1 and TRBJ1-1, with D perhaps TRBD1 (6 bases). The CDR3 reads CSPRGGTEAFF. CDR3 DNA: TGCAGCCCCAGGGGCGGGACTGAAGCTTTCTTT.